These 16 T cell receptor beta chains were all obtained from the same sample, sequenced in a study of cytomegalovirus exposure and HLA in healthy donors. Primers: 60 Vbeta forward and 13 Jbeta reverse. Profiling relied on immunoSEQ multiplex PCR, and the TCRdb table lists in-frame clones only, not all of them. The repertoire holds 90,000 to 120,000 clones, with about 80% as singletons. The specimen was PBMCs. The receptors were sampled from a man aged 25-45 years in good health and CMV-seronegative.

The CDR3 nucleotides read TGTGCCAGCAGCCAAGTCCTAAGGGGGCGAGGGGGAGATACGCAGTATTTT. Translating gives CASSQVLRGRGGDTQYF. The V gene is TRBV14, the J gene TRBJ2-3; 7 bases are a match to TRBD1. The V and J ends lost 1 base and 5 bases, in that order; junction bases with no gene match: 12. Per germline, CDR1 SGHDN and CDR2 FVKESK. This CDR3 contains 17 residues.

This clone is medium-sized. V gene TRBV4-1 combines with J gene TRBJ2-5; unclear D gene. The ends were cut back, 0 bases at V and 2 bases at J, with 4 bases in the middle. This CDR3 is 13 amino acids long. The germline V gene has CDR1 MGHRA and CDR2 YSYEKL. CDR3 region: CASSQDSQETQYF. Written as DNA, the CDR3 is TGCGCCAGCAGCCAAGATAGTCAAGAGACCCAGTACTTC.

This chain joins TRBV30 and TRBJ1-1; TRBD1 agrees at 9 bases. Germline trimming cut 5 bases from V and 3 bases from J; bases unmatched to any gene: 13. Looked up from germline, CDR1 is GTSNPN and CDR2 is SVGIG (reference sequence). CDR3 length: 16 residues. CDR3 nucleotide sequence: TGTGCCTGGTACCGGGACAGGGTACTCCATGACACTGAAGCTTTCTTT. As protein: CAWYRDRVLHDTEAFF. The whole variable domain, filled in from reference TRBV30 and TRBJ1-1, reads SQTIHQWPATLVQPVGSPLSLECTVEGTSNPNLYWYRQAAGRGLQLLFYSVGIGQISSEVPQNLSASRPQDRQFILSSKKLLLSDSGFYLCAWYRDRVLHDTEAFFGQGTRLTVV.

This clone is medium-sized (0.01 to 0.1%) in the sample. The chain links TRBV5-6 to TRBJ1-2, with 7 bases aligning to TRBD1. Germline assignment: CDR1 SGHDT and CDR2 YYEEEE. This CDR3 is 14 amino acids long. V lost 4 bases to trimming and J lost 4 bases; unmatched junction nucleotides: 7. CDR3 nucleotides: TGTGCCAGCAGCGAGGACAGGAGGGGCTATGGCTACACCTTC. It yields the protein CASSEDRRGYGYTF.

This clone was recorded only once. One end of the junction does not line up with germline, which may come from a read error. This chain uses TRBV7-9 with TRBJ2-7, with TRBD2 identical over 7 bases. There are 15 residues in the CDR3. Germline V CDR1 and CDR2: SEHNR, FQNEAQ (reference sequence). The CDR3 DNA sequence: TGTTCCAGCAGCCCGCCGACTAGCAGCTCCTACGAGCAGTACTTC. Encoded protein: CSSSPPTSSSYEQYF.

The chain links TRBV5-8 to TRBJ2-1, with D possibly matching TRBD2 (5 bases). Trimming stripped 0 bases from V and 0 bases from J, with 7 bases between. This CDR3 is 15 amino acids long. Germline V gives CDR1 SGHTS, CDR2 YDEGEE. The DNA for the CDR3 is TGTGCCAGCAGCTTGGGACTAAACTCCTACAATGAGCAGTTCTTC. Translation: CASSLGLNSYNEQFF.

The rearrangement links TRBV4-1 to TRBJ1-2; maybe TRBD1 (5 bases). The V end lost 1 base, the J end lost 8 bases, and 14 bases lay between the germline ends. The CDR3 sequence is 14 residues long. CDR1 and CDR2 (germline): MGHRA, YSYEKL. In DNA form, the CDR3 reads TGCGCCAGCAGCCAAGGTTCGGGGGTGGGCGGCTACACCTTC. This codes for CASSQGSGVGGYTF.

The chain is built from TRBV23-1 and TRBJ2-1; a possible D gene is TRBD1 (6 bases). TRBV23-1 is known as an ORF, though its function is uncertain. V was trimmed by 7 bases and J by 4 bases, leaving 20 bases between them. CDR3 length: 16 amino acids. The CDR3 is CASKEPPGTYYNEQFF. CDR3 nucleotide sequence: TGCGCCAGCAAGGAACCCCCAGGGACATATTACAATGAGCAGTTCTTC.

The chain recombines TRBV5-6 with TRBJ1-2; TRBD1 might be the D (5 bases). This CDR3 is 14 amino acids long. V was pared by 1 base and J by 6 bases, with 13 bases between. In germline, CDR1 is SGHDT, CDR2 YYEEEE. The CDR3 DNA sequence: TGTGCCAGCAGCTTGAGGGGATCTAAGGATGGCTACACCTTC. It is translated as CASSLRGSKDGYTF.

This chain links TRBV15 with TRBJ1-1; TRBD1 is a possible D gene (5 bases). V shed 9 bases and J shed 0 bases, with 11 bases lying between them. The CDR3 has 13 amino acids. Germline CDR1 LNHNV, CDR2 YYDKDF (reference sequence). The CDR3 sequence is CATEGNVNTEAFF. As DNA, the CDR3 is TGTGCCACGGAGGGGAATGTGAACACTGAAGCTTTCTTT.

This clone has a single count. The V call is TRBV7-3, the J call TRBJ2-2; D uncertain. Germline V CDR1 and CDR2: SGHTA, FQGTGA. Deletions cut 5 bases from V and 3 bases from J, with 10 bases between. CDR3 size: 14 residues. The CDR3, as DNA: TGTGCCAGCAGCCCCTTGGCGGACACCGGGGAGCTGTTTTTT. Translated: CASSPLADTGELFF.

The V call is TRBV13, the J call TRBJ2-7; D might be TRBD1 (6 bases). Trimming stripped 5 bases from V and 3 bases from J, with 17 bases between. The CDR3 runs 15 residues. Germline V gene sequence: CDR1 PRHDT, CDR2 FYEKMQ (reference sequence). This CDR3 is CASSLQGQGFYEQYF. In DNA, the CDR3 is TGTGCCAGCAGCCTCCAGGGTCAGGGGTTCTACGAGCAGTACTTC.

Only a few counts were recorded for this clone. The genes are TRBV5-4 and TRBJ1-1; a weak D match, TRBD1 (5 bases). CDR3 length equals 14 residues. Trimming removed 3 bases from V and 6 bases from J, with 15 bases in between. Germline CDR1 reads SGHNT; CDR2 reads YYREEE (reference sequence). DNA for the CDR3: TGTGCCAGCAGCTCCGAGCCAGGGCTTGCTGAAGCTTTCTTT. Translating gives CASSSEPGLAEAFF.

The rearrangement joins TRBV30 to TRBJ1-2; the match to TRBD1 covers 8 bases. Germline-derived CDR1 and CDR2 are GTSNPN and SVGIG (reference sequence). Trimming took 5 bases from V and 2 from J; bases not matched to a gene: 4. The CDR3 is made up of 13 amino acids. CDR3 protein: CAWAGGRNYGYTF. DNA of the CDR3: TGTGCCTGGGCAGGGGGCCGGAACTATGGCTACACCTTC.

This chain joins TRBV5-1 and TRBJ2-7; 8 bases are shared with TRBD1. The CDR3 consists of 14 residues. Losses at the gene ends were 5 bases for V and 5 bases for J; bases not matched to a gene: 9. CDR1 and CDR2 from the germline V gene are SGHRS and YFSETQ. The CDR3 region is CASRRRTGLDEQYF. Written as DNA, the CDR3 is TGCGCCAGCAGGCGGAGGACAGGGCTCGACGAGCAGTACTTC.

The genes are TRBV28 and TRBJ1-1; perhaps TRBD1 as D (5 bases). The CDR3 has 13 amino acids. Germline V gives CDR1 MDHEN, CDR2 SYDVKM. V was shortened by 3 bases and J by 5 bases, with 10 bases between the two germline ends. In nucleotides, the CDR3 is TGTGCCAGCAGTTTGGGGCTCGGAACTGAAGCTTTCTTT. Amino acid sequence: CASSLGLGTEAFF.